Below, one T cell receptor (beta chain) is given with its context. This may stem from a read error, because a much larger clone lies one nucleotide away. Original processing notes: Amplification with reference gene primers provided the estimates of nucleated cell counts. Sequencing used immunoSEQ multiplex PCR; TCRdb keeps in-frame clones, though not all of them. V and J calls and clone size come straight from that table; D and trimming were deduced from the DNA. Of hundreds of thousands of clones detected, 91% appear once; the ten largest clones hold approximately 3.5%. This sample is part of a study of blood T cell repertoires in COVID-19. Whole-study context: In each case, the material was cDNA or gDNA derived from T cells, B-cell-depleted T cells, or PBMCs.

With V trimmed by 3 bases and J by 6 bases, 0 bases remained unmatched. Germline values: CDR1 SGHVS, CDR2 FNYEAQ. This CDR3 contains 15 residues. This clonotype originated in a woman aged 18-29 years who had recovered from COVID-19. The chain carries TRBV7-6 and TRBJ2-1; 15 bases map to TRBD2. Material for sequencing was peripheral blood. The DNA of the CDR3 is TGTGCCAGCAGCTTGGGACTAGCGGGAGGCAATGAGCAGTTCTTC. Its translation is CASSLGLAGGNEQFF.